This passage covers 18 T cell receptor beta chains from one sample sequenced in a study of cytomegalovirus exposure and HLA in healthy donors (dated by TCRdb to about 2017). Library construction relied on the immunoSEQ multiplex PCR assay. For the multiplex PCR, a mixture combining 60 forward primers for TCR Vbeta segments and 13 reverse primers for TCR Jbeta segments was used. Entries here come from immuneACCESS through TCRdb and include only in-frame sequences with V and J called. Some clones fail to appear in such tables; in the studies checked, an unresolved V gene covers under half of the shortfall, and the cause of the remainder is unknown. The sample's records list tens of thousands of clones. 5% to 5.5% of the sample is held by the ten biggest clonotypes. Sequenced: PBMCs. These receptors were taken from a young man in good health and CMV-seropositive.

The chain employs TRBV11-2 and TRBJ2-7; no reliable D call. The length of the CDR3 is 13 residues. The germline V and J ends were trimmed by 3 bases and 3 bases, with 9 bases remaining between them. The germline gives CDR1 SGHAT, CDR2 FQNNGV. CDR3 in DNA: TGTGCCAGCAGCTTGTTCCCTGTCTACGAGCAGTACTTC. It specifies CASSLFPVYEQYF.

The chain employs TRBV5-4 and TRBJ2-7; 8 bases line up with TRBD1. Germline loops: CDR1 SGHNT, CDR2 YYREEE (reference sequence). V was clipped by 1 base and J by 2 bases; unmatched bases: 2. The CDR3 sequence is 14 residues long. The CDR3: CASSLSGQAYEQYF. In DNA form, the CDR3 reads TGTGCCAGCAGCTTGTCGGGACAGGCCTACGAGCAGTACTTC.

The rearrangement joins TRBV5-6 to TRBJ2-7; 9 bases line up with TRBD1. This CDR3 contains 18 residues. The J segment lost 2 bases and the V segment lost 0 bases, leaving 12 bases of the junction unmatched. Per the germline V gene, CDR1 is SGHDT and CDR2 is YYEEEE. The CDR3 bases are TGTGCCAGCAGCTTGGCAGGTTTGGGACAGGGCCATCCCTACGAGCAGTACTTC. Translation gives CASSLAGLGQGHPYEQYF.

V gene TRBV6-1 combines with J gene TRBJ1-1; TRBD1 is a possible D gene (6 bases). Looked up from germline, CDR1 is MNHNS and CDR2 is SASEGT. The germline V and J ends were trimmed by 4 bases and 4 bases, with 10 bases remaining between them. This CDR3 region has 13 residues. CDR3 nucleotide sequence: TGTGCCAGCAGTGCCACAGGGAGCACTGAAGCTTTCTTT. It is translated as CASSATGSTEAFF.

V is TRBV5-6 and J is TRBJ1-2; D is undetermined. Germline CDR1 is SGHDT and CDR2 is YYEEEE. The CDR3 contains 14 residues. The V and J ends lost 2 bases and 2 bases respectively, with 10 bases between them. CDR3 sequence (DNA): TGTGCCAGCAGCTTCGCGGGGAGGAACTATGGCTACACCTTC. Translation: CASSFAGRNYGYTF.

The chain joins TRBV12-5 to TRBJ2-2, with D possibly being TRBD1 (5 bases). The CDR3 runs 15 residues. The V gene lost 5 bases and the J gene lost 1 base, with 11 bases spanning the gap. From germline, CDR1 is LGHNT and CDR2 FRNRAP. The CDR3 sequence is CASGILRVNTGELFF. In nucleotides, the CDR3 is TGTGCTAGTGGTATACTCAGGGTGAACACCGGGGAGCTGTTTTTT.

In DNA form, the CDR3 reads TGTGCCAGCAGCCTTGACAAAAACACTGAAGCTTTCTTT. Translation: CASSLDKNTEAFF. The rearrangement joins TRBV4-2 to TRBJ1-1, with D hard to call. The CDR3 contains 13 residues. V was clipped by 4 bases and J by 2 bases, with 8 bases between them. Looked up from germline, CDR1 is LGHNA and CDR2 is YNFKEQ.

The V gene is TRBV5-1, the J gene TRBJ2-5, with D maybe TRBD1 (5 bases). Germline CDR1 reads SGHRS; CDR2 reads YFSETQ. The CDR3 spans 15 residues. The ends were cut back, 2 bases at V and 2 bases at J, with 13 bases in the middle. CDR3 loop: CASSFTSDRQETQYF. CDR3 bases: TGCGCCAGCAGCTTTACCAGCGACAGACAAGAGACCCAGTACTTC.

This chain links TRBV7-6 with TRBJ1-1; no definite D call. The CDR3 extends over 14 amino acids. Germline V lookup: CDR1 SGHVS, CDR2 FNYEAQ. Trimming pared 1 base from V and 7 bases from J, leaving 13 bases between. CDR3 region: CASSLGGAVNEAFF. CDR3 nucleotides: TGTGCCAGCAGCTTAGGAGGAGCGGTGAATGAAGCTTTCTTT.

V and J are TRBV21-1 and TRBJ2-5; TRBD2, the D gene given by the table, was not confirmed from the DNA. TRBV21-1 is a listed pseudogene. The CDR3 length is 14 residues. CDR3 loop: CASSKGRRRETQYF. CDR3 in DNA: TGTGCCAGCAGCAAGGGGAGGCGGCGAGAGACCCAGTACTTC.

The chain is built from TRBV2 and TRBJ2-3; TRBD2 is a possible D gene (6 bases). Trimming cost V 3 bases and J 1 base, with 8 bases left between them. The germline CDR1 and CDR2 sequences are SNHLY and FYNNEI. The CDR3 loop spans 14 amino acids. The CDR3 DNA is TGTGCCAGCAGTGAGGCTAGCGGCACAGATACGCAGTATTTT. It is translated as CASSEASGTDTQYF.

The CDR3 here is CASSLAGGRSSYNEQFF. CDR3 nucleotides: TGCGCCAGCAGCTTAGCGGGGGGCCGTAGCTCCTACAATGAGCAGTTCTTC. The chain uses TRBV5-1 and TRBJ2-1, with 9 bases fitting TRBD2. From germline, CDR1 is SGHRS and CDR2 YFSETQ. The CDR3 has 17 amino acids. V lost 2 bases and J lost 0; bases outside the gene matches: 6.

V gene TRBV6-1 combines with J gene TRBJ2-1; 9 bases agree with TRBD1. V lost 6 bases and J lost 10; bases outside the gene matches: 13. This CDR3 region has 15 residues. Per germline, CDR1 MNHNS and CDR2 SASEGT. The CDR3 sequence is CASRPGQGLVEEQFF. The CDR3 DNA reads TGTGCCAGCAGGCCGGGACAGGGTCTTGTAGAGGAGCAGTTCTTC.

The chain is built from TRBV4-1 and TRBJ2-1, with a weak D call TRBD2 (6 bases). CDR3 size: 17 residues. V lost 0 bases, J lost 0 bases, and 12 bases lay in between. Germline values: CDR1 MGHRA, CDR2 YSYEKL. As DNA, the CDR3 is TGCGCCAGCAGCCAAGATAAGGCGGGAAGCTCCTACAATGAGCAGTTCTTC. Protein: CASSQDKAGSSYNEQFF.

V usage is TRBV12-5 and J usage is TRBJ2-7; maybe TRBD1 (5 bases). Germline CDR1 is LGHNT and CDR2 is FRNRAP. The CDR3 is 16 amino acids. V lost 4 bases to trimming and J lost 3 bases, with 19 bases between them. CDR3 sequence reads: CASGWGISGRVYEQYF. The CDR3 nucleotides are TGTGCTAGTGGTTGGGGCATCTCCGGCCGCGTCTACGAGCAGTACTTC.

V and J are TRBV9 and TRBJ1-1; TRBD1 matches at 7 bases. Germline loops: CDR1 SGDLS, CDR2 YYNGEE. This CDR3 is 18 amino acids long. The junction had 13 bases not matched to a gene; V was cut back by 0 bases and J by 2 bases. CDR3 DNA: TGTGCCAGCAGCGTAGCTACGGATTCCGGGACAGAAAACACTGAAGCTTTCTTT. Amino acids: CASSVATDSGTENTEAFF.

V usage is TRBV30 and J usage is TRBJ1-1; a possible D gene is TRBD1 (5 bases). Trimming removed 1 base from V and 4 bases from J, with 7 bases in between. This CDR3 region has 12 residues. The germline gives CDR1 GTSNPN, CDR2 SVGIG (reference sequence). CDR3 residues: CAWSGGGTEAFF. The CDR3 coding sequence is TGTGCCTGGAGTGGGGGGGGCACTGAAGCTTTCTTT.

The V gene is TRBV19, the J gene TRBJ2-3; TRBD1 aligns across 7 bases. Germline V gives CDR1 LNHDA, CDR2 SQIVND (reference sequence). CDR3 length: 17 residues. V shed 5 bases, J shed 0 bases, and the junction held 11 bases outside the gene matches. Written as DNA, the CDR3 is TGTGCCAGTAGTGGGCTCGGGACAGCGAAGAGCACAGATACGCAGTATTTT. Amino acids: CASSGLGTAKSTDTQYF.